This T cell receptor (beta chain) was documented in a study of beta chain features in type 1 diabetes. As concerns this clone: Its antigen is not known.

The study's findings and limits: All four CD4+ subsets from Type 1 diabetes patients carried moderately but significantly shorter TCRB CDR3s.

Germline loops: CDR1 SNHLY, CDR2 FYNNEI. Trimming removed 4 bases from V and 6 bases from J; junction bases left unmatched: 7. This CDR3 spans 15 amino acids. The investigators reverse transcribed all of the isolated RNA, so they sequenced expressed TCRB transcripts. Profiling relied on immunoSEQ multiplex PCR, and the TCRdb table lists in-frame clones only, not all of them. The repertoire holds 150,000 to 200,000 clones, 63% seen once, with nearly 0.09% in the top ten. CD4+ cells of the naive, central memory, regulatory and stem cell-like memory types were sorted via CD45RO/CCR7/CD25/CD127/CD95/CD27.

The receptor comes from a man in his thirties or forties with type 1 diabetes. The chain combines TRBV2 with TRBJ2-1; 9 bases agree with TRBD2. Specimen: naive CD4+ T cells from blood. The CDR3 is CASSARSGGPNEQFF. DNA of the CDR3: TGTGCCAGCAGTGCAAGGAGCGGGGGGCCCAATGAGCAGTTCTTC.